This TCR beta chain was found in a study of blood T cell repertoires in COVID-19 (dated by TCRdb to about 2020). Some background on the complete study: Collaborator samples came from the United States, Italy and Spain and covered acute and convalescent phases of COVID-19. Nearly every sample came with metadata listing a de-identified subject ID, COVID-19 status, age in years and sex. A freely available public database, intended as a resource for researchers studying the immune response to SARS-CoV-2, is where the repertoires were released. Subjects who had been exposed to COVID-19, were actively infected with it, or had recovered from it provided the deeply sampled blood TCRbeta repertoires that made up the dataset. Samples were obtained from the ongoing ImmuneRACE study (first 160 participants) and from over 1,000 subjects provided by 6 global collaborators. Where HLA class I and class II types were available, the types were taken from metadata supplied by the sample provider, not from assay-based typing. The material from the prospective study consisted of cDNA or gDNA derived from T cells, B-cell-depleted T cells, or PBMCs.

In regard to this clone: No cognate antigen has been identified for it. No base quality values were provided; no much bigger clone lies one nucleotide off.

Participants in the prospective study were enrolled through a virtual design, were aged 18 to 89 years, and lived in some 24 United States geographic areas. In the prospective study, cohorts were assigned on the basis of participant-reported clinical history obtained from a screening survey and a study questionnaire. Each participant in the prospective study had whole blood, serum and a nasopharyngeal or oropharyngeal swab collected by mobile phlebotomists. Participants in the prospective study had the option to provide additional blood draws and questionnaires over an approximately 2-month period. Before DNA extraction, prospective study blood samples were shipped either frozen or at room temperature. CDR1 and CDR2, per the germline V gene, are SGHTA and FQGNSA. Germline trimming amounts to 5 bases on V and 4 bases on J, with 13 as the count of junction bases outside the gene matches. Including cysteine and phenylalanine, the CDR3 has 17 amino acids. The sequence is cut down to CDR3 DNA, 51 bases in frame from base 1.

The full study reports these points: The quantity of clinical and demographic metadata differed by source and by participant and was supplied without curation.

TCRbeta CDR3 regions were amplified from genomic DNA by means of the immunoSEQ Assay, a bias-controlled multiplex PCR. In the authors' own workflow: The number of nucleated cells in each sample was estimated from the amplification of reference gene primers within the assay. To quantify the absolute abundance of each unique TCRbeta CDR3 rearrangement, sequence reads were collapsed and filtered. For each sample, productive Simpson clonality was calculated as the square root of Simpson's diversity index over productive rearrangements. In its TCRdb copy, this immuneACCESS table keeps in-frame sequences only and misses some clones. Where compared with another copy, unresolved V genes explain less than half of these, and the others have no known cause. V, J and clone size reflect that table, while D and trimming were determined from the DNA. The sample data list about 82,000 clones, and about 89% of these were observed just once. The ten largest account for roughly 1.2% of the sample.

The source material was PBMCs or T cells enriched from blood (not recorded which). This sequence originates from a woman aged 45-65 years with acute COVID-19. Rearrangement joined TRBV7-2 to TRBJ2-5; 10 central nucleotides agree with TRBD2. CDR3 reads: CASSTQGLAGVGETQYF. The DNA reads TGTGCCAGCAGCACCCAGGGGCTAGCGGGAGTCGGAGAGACCCAGTACTTC.